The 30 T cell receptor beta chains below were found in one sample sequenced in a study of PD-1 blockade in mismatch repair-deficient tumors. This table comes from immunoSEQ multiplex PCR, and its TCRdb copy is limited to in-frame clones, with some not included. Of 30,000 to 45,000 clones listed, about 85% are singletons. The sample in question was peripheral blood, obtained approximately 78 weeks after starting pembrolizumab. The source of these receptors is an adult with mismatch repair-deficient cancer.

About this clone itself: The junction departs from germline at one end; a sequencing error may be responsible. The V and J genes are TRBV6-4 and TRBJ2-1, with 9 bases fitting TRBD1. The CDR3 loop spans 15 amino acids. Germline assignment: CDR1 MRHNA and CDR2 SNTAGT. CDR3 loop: CASSVGTGSFNEQFF. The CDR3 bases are TGTGCCAGCAGTGTGGGGACAGGGTCCTTCAATGAGCAGTTCTTC.

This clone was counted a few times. The DNA of the CDR3 is TGTGCCAGCAGCCAAGGAATCTGGGATGACTATGGCTACACCTTC. This translates into CASSQGIWDDYGYTF. The rearrangement joins TRBV4-2 to TRBJ1-2; D gene uncertain. V lost 1 base and J lost 3, with 12 bases in between. The CDR3 has 15 residues. Germline V gives CDR1 LGHNA, CDR2 YNFKEQ.

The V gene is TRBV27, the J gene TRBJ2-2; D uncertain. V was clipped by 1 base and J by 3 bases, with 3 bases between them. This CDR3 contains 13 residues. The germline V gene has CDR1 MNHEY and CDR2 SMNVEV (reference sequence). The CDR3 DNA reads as TGTGCCAGCAGTTTATTGTACACCGGGGAGCTGTTTTTT. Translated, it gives CASSLLYTGELFF.

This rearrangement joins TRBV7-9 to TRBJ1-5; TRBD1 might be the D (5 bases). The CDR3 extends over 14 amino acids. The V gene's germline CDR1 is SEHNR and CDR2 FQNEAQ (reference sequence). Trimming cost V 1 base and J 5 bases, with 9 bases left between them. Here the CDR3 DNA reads TGTGCCAGCAGCTTAGGCAGGGTGGATCAGCCCCAGCATTTT. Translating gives CASSLGRVDQPQHF.

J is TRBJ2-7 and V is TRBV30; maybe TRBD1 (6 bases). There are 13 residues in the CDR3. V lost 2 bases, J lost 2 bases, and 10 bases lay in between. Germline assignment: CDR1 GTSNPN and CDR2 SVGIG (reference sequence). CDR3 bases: TGTGCCTGGAGTCGCAAGGGGGCCTACGAGCAGTACTTC. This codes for CAWSRKGAYEQYF.

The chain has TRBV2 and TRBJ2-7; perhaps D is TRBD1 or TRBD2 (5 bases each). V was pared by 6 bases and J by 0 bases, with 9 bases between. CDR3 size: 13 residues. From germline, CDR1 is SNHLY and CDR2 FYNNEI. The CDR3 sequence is CASSAGTSYEQYF. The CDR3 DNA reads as TGTGCCAGCAGCGCAGGGACCTCCTACGAGCAGTACTTC.

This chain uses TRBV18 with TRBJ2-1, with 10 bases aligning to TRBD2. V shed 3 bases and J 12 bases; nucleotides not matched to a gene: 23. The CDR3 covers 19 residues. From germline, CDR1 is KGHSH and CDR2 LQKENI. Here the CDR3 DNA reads TGTGCCAGCTCACCCACGAGGCCAGGGGCGATACTAGCGGGATGGGGGCAGTTCTTC. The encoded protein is CASSPTRPGAILAGWGQFF.

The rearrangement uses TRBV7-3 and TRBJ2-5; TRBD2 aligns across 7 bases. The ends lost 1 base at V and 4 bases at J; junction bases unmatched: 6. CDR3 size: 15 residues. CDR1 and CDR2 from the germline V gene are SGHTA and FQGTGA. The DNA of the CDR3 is TGTGCCAGCAGCTTAAGGGGAGGGGCGAGAGAGACCCAGTACTTC. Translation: CASSLRGGARETQYF.

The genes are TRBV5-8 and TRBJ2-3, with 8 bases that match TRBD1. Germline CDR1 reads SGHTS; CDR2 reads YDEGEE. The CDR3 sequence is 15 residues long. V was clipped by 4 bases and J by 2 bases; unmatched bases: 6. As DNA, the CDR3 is TGTGCCAGCAGCATCGGACAGGGCGACACAGATACGCAGTATTTT. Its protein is CASSIGQGDTDTQYF. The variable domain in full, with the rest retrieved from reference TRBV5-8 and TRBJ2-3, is EAGVTQSPTHLIKTRGQQATLRCSPISGHTSVYWYQQALGLGLQFLLWYDEGEERNRGNFPPRFSGRQFPNYSSELNVNALELEDSALYLCASSIGQGDTDTQYFGPGTRLTVL.

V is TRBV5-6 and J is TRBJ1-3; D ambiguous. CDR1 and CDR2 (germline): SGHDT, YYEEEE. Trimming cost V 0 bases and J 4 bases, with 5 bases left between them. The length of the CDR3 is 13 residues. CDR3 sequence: CASSLVSGNTIYF. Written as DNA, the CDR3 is TGTGCCAGCAGCTTGGTGTCCGGAAACACCATATATTTT.

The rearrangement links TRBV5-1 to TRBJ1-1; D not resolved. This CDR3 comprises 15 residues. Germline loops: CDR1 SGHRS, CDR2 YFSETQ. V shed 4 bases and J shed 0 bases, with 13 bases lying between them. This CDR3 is CASSPQGSMNTEAFF. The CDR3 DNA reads TGCGCCAGCAGCCCCCAAGGGAGCATGAACACTGAAGCTTTCTTT.

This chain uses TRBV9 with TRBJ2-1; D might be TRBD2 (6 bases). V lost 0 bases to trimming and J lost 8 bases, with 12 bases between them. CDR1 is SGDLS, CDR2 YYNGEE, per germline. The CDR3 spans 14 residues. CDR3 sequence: CASSVATSRDEQFF. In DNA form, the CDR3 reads TGTGCCAGCAGCGTAGCTACTAGCCGGGATGAGCAGTTCTTC.

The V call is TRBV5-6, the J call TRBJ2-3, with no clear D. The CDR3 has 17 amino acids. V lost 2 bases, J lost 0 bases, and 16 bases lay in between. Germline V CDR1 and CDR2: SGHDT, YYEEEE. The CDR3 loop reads CASSFSALPTSTDTQYF. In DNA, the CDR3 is TGTGCCAGCAGCTTTTCGGCCTTGCCCACTAGCACAGATACGCAGTATTTT.

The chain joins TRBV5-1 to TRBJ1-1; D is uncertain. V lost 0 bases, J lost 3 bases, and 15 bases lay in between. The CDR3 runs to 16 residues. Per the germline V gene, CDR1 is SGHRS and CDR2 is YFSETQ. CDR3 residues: CASSLGVGRVDTEAFF. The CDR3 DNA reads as TGCGCCAGCAGCTTGGGGGTGGGAAGGGTGGACACTGAAGCTTTCTTT. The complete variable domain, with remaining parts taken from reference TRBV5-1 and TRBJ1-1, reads KAGVTQTPRYLIKTRGQQVTLSCSPISGHRSVSWYQQTPGQGLQFLFEYFSETQRNKGNFPGRFSGRQFSNSRSEMNVSTLELGDSALYLCASSLGVGRVDTEAFFGQGTRLTVV.

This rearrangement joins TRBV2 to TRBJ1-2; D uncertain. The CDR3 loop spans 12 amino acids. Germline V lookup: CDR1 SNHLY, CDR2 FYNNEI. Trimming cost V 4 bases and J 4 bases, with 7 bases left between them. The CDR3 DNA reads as TGTGCCAGCAGTGGGACGTCCTATGGCTACACCTTC. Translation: CASSGTSYGYTF. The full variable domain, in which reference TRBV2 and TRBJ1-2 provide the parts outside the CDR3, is EPEVTQTPSHQVTQMGQEVILRCVPISNHLYFYWYRQILGQKVEFLVSFYNNEISEKSEIFDDQFSVERPDGSNFTLKIRSTKLEDSAMYFCASSGTSYGYTFGSGTRLTVV.

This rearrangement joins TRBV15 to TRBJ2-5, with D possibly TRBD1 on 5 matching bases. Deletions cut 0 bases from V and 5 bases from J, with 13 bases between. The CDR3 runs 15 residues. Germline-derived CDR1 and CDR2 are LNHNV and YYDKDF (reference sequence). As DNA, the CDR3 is TGTGCCACCAGCAGAGAGGGAAGGACATTGGAGACCCAGTACTTC. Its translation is CATSREGRTLETQYF.

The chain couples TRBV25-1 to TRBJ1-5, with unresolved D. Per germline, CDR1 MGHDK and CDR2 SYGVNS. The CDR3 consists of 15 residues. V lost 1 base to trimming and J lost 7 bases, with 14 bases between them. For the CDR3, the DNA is TGTGCCAGCAGTGAATTCTTTCCGATTTTCCAGCCCCAGCATTTT. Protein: CASSEFFPIFQPQHF.

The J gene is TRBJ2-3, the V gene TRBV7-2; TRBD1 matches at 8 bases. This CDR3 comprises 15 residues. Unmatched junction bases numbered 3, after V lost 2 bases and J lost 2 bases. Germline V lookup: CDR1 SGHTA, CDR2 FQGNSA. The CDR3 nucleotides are TGTGCCAGCAGCTTACTGGGACAGGCCACAGATACGCAGTATTTT. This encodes CASSLLGQATDTQYF.

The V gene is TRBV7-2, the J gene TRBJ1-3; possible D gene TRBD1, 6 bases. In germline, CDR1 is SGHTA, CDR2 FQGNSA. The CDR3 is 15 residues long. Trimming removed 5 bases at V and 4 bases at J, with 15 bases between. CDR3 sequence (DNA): TGTGCCAGCAGCCAAGATGAGGGGGGAGGAAACACCATATATTTT. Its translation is CASSQDEGGGNTIYF.

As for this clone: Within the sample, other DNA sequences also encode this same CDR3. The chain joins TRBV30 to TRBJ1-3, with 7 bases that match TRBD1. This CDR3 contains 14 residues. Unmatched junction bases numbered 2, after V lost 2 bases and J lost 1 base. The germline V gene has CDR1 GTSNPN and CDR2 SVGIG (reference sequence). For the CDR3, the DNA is TGTGCCTGGAGTAAGACAGGGTCTGGAAACACCATATATTTT. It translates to CAWSKTGSGNTIYF.

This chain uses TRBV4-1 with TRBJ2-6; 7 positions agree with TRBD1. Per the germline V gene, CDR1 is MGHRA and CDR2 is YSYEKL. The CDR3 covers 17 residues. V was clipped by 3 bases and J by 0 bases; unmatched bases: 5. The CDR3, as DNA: TGCGCCAGCAGCCACGGGACAGCGAGCTCTGGGGCCAACGTCCTGACTTTC. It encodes CASSHGTASSGANVLTF.

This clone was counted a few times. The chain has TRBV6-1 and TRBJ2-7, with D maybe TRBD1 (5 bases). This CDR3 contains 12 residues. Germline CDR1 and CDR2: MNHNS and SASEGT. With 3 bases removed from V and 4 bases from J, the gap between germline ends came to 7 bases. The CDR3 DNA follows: TGTGCCAGCAGTGAGCGACAGTACGAGCAGTACTTC. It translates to CASSERQYEQYF.

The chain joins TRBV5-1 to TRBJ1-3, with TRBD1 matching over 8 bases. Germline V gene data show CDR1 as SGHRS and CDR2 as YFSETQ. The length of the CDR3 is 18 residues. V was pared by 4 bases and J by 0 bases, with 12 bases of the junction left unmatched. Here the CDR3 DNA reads TGCGCCAGCAGCCCCTCGGGACAGGTCTCCCTCTCTGGAAACACCATATATTTT. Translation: CASSPSGQVSLSGNTIYF.

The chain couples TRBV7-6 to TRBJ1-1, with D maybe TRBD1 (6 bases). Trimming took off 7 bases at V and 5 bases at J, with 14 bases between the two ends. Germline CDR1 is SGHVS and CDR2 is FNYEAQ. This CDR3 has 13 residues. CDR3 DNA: TGTGCCAGCATGGGGGGCGGATTGACTGAAGCTTTCTTT. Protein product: CASMGGGLTEAFF. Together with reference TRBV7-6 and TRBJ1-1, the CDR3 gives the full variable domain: GAGVSQSPRYKVTKRGQDVALRCDPISGHVSLYWYRQALGQGPEFLTYFNYEAQQDKSGLPNDRFSAERPEGSISTLTIQRTEQRDSAMYRCASMGGGLTEAFFGQGTRLTVV.

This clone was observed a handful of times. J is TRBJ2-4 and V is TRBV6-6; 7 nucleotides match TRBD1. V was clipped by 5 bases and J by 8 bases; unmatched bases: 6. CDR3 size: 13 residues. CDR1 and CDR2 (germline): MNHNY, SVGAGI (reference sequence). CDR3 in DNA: TGTGCCAGCAGTGACAGGGTTGGGGACATTCAGTACTTC. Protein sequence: CASSDRVGDIQYF.

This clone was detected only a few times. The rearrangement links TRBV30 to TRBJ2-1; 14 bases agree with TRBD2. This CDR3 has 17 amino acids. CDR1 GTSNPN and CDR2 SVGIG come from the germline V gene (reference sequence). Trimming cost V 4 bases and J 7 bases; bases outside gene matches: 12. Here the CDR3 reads CAWTNRTGTSGSNEQFF. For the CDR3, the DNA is TGTGCCTGGACGAACCGGACCGGGACTAGCGGGAGTAATGAGCAGTTCTTC.

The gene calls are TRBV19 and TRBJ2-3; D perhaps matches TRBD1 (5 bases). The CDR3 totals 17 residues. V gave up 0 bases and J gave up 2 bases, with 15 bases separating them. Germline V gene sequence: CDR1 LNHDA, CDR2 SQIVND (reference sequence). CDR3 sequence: CASSIDPNRLFTDTQYF. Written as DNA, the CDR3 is TGTGCCAGTAGTATAGATCCAAACAGGCTCTTCACAGATACGCAGTATTTT.

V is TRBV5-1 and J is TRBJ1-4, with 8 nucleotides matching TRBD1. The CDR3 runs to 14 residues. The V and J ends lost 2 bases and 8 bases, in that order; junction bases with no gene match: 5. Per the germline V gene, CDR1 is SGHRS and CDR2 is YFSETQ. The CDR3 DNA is TGCGCCAGCAGCTTACAGGGGGAGAAAGAAAAACTGTTTTTT. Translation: CASSLQGEKEKLFF. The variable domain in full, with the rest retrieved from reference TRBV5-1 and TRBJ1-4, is KAGVTQTPRYLIKTRGQQVTLSCSPISGHRSVSWYQQTPGQGLQFLFEYFSETQRNKGNFPGRFSGRQFSNSRSEMNVSTLELGDSALYLCASSLQGEKEKLFFGSGTQLSVL.

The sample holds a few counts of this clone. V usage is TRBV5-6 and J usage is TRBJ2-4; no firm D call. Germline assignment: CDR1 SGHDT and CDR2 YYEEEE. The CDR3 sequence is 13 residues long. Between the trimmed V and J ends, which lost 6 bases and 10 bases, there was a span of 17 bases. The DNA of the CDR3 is TGTGCCAGCACCCGAGGAGATGGGCAAATTCAGTACTTC. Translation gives CASTRGDGQIQYF.

Written as DNA, the CDR3 is TGTGCCACGACAACCGGGACTTCAAACATTCAGTACTTC. Protein: CATTTGTSNIQYF. The J gene is TRBJ2-4, the V gene TRBV2, with TRBD2 as a possible D gene (6 bases). Germline V CDR1 and CDR2: SNHLY, FYNNEI. The V and J ends lost 10 bases and 6 bases respectively, with 16 bases between them. This CDR3 contains 13 residues.